Listed here are 20 T cell receptor beta chains from one sample, sequenced in a study of shared clonotypes between healthy human individuals. This table comes from immunoSEQ multiplex PCR, and its TCRdb copy is limited to in-frame clones, with some not included. The sample yields about 530,000 clones, about 96% seen once. Specimen: naive CD4+ T cells sorted from blood. Subset reported: CD45RA+ positively selected. All receptors come from a woman aged 30 to 39 in good health.

The chain combines TRBV7-9 with TRBJ2-1; 11 nucleotides line up with TRBD2. There are 17 residues in the CDR3. Per the germline V gene, CDR1 is SEHNR and CDR2 is FQNEAQ (reference sequence). V lost 5 bases to trimming and J lost 1 base; unmatched junction nucleotides: 7. The CDR3 region has the DNA TGTGCCAGCAGCCATGACACTAGCGGGAGATCCTACAATGAGCAGTTCTTC. Translation: CASSHDTSGRSYNEQFF.

This chain links TRBV10-3 with TRBJ2-5, with D possibly being TRBD2 (5 bases). The J call may be incorrect, as the DNA end agrees better with TRBJ2-7. Germline V lookup: CDR1 ENHRY, CDR2 SYGVKD. The CDR3 is made up of 14 amino acids. The CDR3 sequence is CAISVVGSGGEQYF. CDR3 DNA: TGTGCCATCAGTGTTGTTGGGAGCGGCGGCGAGCAGTACTTC.

The rearrangement links TRBV5-6 to TRBJ2-3, with TRBD2 matching over 14 bases. V lost 4 bases to trimming and J lost 6 bases; unmatched junction nucleotides: 4. This CDR3 region has 15 residues. Germline V gene data show CDR1 as SGHDT and CDR2 as YYEEEE. The CDR3 sequence: CASSGTSGRRDTQYF. The CDR3 region has the DNA TGTGCCAGCAGCGGGACTAGCGGGAGAAGGGATACGCAGTATTTT.

This rearrangement joins TRBV28 to TRBJ2-6; 9 positions agree with TRBD1. The CDR3 is 18 residues long. The junction had 13 bases not matched to a gene; V was cut back by 6 bases and J by 4 bases. Germline CDR1 reads MDHEN; CDR2 reads SYDVKM. The CDR3, as DNA: TGTGCCAGCAGCTCGTACCGGGACAGGGTGTTCGGGGCCAACGTCCTGACTTTC. The encoded protein is CASSSYRDRVFGANVLTF.

This chain uses TRBV7-3 with TRBJ2-1; no firm D call. CDR1 and CDR2 (germline): SGHTA, FQGTGA. CDR3 length: 13 residues. With 1 base removed from V and 4 bases from J, the gap between germline ends came to 5 bases. The CDR3 DNA reads as TGTGCCAGCAGCTTAAACGGATACAATGAGCAGTTCTTC. Its protein product is CASSLNGYNEQFF. The whole variable domain, filled in from reference TRBV7-3 and TRBJ2-1, reads GAGVSQTPSNKVTEKGKYVELRCDPISGHTALYWYRQSLGQGPEFLIYFQGTGAADDSGLPNDRFFAVRPEGSVSTLKIQRTERGDSAVYLCASSLNGYNEQFFGPGTRLTVL.

The chain uses TRBV2 and TRBJ1-2; the D is unclear. V was shortened by 7 bases and J by 3 bases, with 6 bases between the two germline ends. The CDR3 runs 11 residues. The germline CDR1 and CDR2 sequences are SNHLY and FYNNEI. CDR3 DNA: TGTGCCAGCAACCTGTACTATGGCTACACCTTC. Translating gives CASNLYYGYTF.

The chain carries TRBV28 and TRBJ2-2; 7 bases are shared with TRBD1. CDR3 size: 13 residues. Germline CDR1 is MDHEN and CDR2 is SYDVKM. With 3 bases clipped from V and 6 bases from J, the junction kept 1 base outside the gene matches. In DNA form, the CDR3 reads TGTGCCAGCAGTTTGCAGGGGGCCGGGGAGCTGTTTTTT. Its translation: CASSLQGAGELFF.

J is TRBJ2-3 and V is TRBV5-1, with D maybe TRBD2 (6 bases). The CDR3 totals 17 residues. Germline loops: CDR1 SGHRS, CDR2 YFSETQ. Trimming removed 0 bases at V and 0 bases at J, with 14 bases between. The DNA for the CDR3 is TGCGCCAGCAGCTTGGCCCTGGTCGCGGGAAGCACAGATACGCAGTATTTT. Its protein product is CASSLALVAGSTDTQYF.

This chain joins TRBV4-1 and TRBJ2-5, with 8 nucleotides matching TRBD2. This CDR3 is 15 amino acids long. V dropped 3 bases and J dropped 5; count of bases not matched to a gene: 8. Germline lookup yields CDR1 MGHRA and CDR2 YSYEKL. This CDR3 is CASSQPGLAWETQYF. In DNA, the CDR3 is TGCGCCAGCAGCCAGCCTGGACTAGCCTGGGAGACCCAGTACTTC.

This clone has only one observation. The rearrangement uses TRBV5-6 and TRBJ2-2, with D perhaps TRBD1 or TRBD2 (5 bases each). The ends were cut back, 6 bases at V and 2 bases at J, with 11 bases in the middle. The CDR3 loop spans 14 amino acids. CDR1 and CDR2 from the germline V gene are SGHDT and YYEEEE. DNA for the CDR3: TGTGCCAGCAACCCGGGACCTAACACCGGGGAGCTGTTTTTT. This sequence encodes CASNPGPNTGELFF.

The V call is TRBV19, the J call TRBJ1-1, with D tentatively TRBD1 (5 bases). Trimming removed 4 bases from V and 4 bases from J, with 16 bases in between. The CDR3 extends over 15 amino acids. The germline CDR1 and CDR2 sequences are LNHDA and SQIVND (reference sequence). In nucleotides, the CDR3 is TGTGCCAGTAGTAGTCCAGGGAGTCCGAGCACTGAAGCTTTCTTT. Protein: CASSSPGSPSTEAFF.

The J gene is TRBJ1-1, the V gene TRBV28; perhaps TRBD1 as D (5 bases). The CDR3 sequence is 12 residues long. Between the trimmed V and J ends, which lost 3 bases and 7 bases, there was a span of 9 bases. From germline, CDR1 is MDHEN and CDR2 SYDVKM. CDR3 bases: TGTGCCAGCAGTTTGGATACAGGTGAAGCTTTCTTT. Its translation is CASSLDTGEAFF.

The chain carries TRBV5-1 and TRBJ2-5; possibly TRBD1 for D (5 bases). The CDR3 has 15 residues. Trimming shortened V by 2 bases and J by 5 bases, and 16 bases separated the two germline ends. CDR1 is SGHRS, CDR2 YFSETQ, per germline. The CDR3, as DNA: TGCGCCAGCAGCTTACAGGACACCTCCACGGAGACCCAGTACTTC. It specifies CASSLQDTSTETQYF. The variable domain in full, completed from reference TRBV5-1 and TRBJ2-5, reads KAGVTQTPRYLIKTRGQQVTLSCSPISGHRSVSWYQQTPGQGLQFLFEYFSETQRNKGNFPGRFSGRQFSNSRSEMNVSTLELGDSALYLCASSLQDTSTETQYFGPGTRLLVL.

This sequence joins TRBV28 and TRBJ2-6, with D possibly TRBD1 on 6 matching bases. The CDR3 contains 16 residues. Germline V gives CDR1 MDHEN, CDR2 SYDVKM. V was shortened by 6 bases and J by 0 bases, with 12 bases between the two germline ends. CDR3 protein: CASRGHFSSGANVLTF. In DNA form, the CDR3 reads TGTGCCAGCAGGGGACATTTTAGCTCTGGGGCCAACGTCCTGACTTTC.

V is TRBV7-2 and J is TRBJ2-1, with D unclear. The CDR3 is 14 residues long. Germline V gene sequence: CDR1 SGHTA, CDR2 FQGNSA. The V end was cut by 5 bases, the J end by 2 bases, with 10 bases between. The DNA for the CDR3 is TGTGCCAGCAGCCCTTTTGGGCCCTACAATGAGCAGTTCTTC. Translation gives CASSPFGPYNEQFF. The variable domain in full, completed from reference TRBV7-2 and TRBJ2-1, reads GAGVSQSPSNKVTEKGKDVELRCDPISGHTALYWYRQSLGQGLEFLIYFQGNSAPDKSGLPSDRFSAERTGGSVSTLTIQRTQQEDSAVYLCASSPFGPYNEQFFGPGTRLTVL.

Comments on this clone: The junction departs from germline at one end; a sequencing error may be responsible. The chain uses TRBV9 and TRBJ2-7, with 9 bases fitting TRBD2. The CDR3 consists of 16 residues. The germline CDR1 and CDR2 sequences are SGDLS and YYNGEE. DNA for the CDR3: TGCGCCAGCAGCCAGCAAGTAACTAGCGGGTATTACGAGCAGTACTTC. This translates into CASSQQVTSGYYEQYF. Looking up the rest from reference TRBV9 and TRBJ2-7 gives the full variable domain: DSGVTQTPKHLITATGQRVTLRCSPRSGDLSVYWYQQSLDQGLQFLIQYYNGEERAKGNILERFSAQQFPDLHSELNLSSLELGDSALYFCASSQQVTSGYYEQYFGPGTRLTVT.

The genes are TRBV6-6 and TRBJ2-3, with D maybe TRBD2 (5 bases). This CDR3 has 12 residues. Germline V gene lookup returns CDR1 MNHNY and CDR2 SVGAGI (reference sequence). Trimming shortened V by 7 bases and J by 4 bases, and 9 bases separated the two germline ends. DNA of the CDR3: TGTGCCAGCATGGCGGGTCCAGATACGCAGTATTTT. It codes for CASMAGPDTQYF.

V and J are TRBV10-3 and TRBJ1-1; D uncertain. V was clipped by 0 bases and J by 2 bases, with 7 bases between them. CDR1 is ENHRY and CDR2 is SYGVKD in the germline V gene. The CDR3 extends over 14 amino acids. The CDR3 region is CAISESTDNTEAFF. The CDR3 nucleotides are TGTGCCATCAGTGAGTCGACTGACAACACTGAAGCTTTCTTT.

This clone appeared a single time. The gene calls are TRBV4-1 and TRBJ2-7; 8 bases map to TRBD1. The CDR3 spans 15 residues. Germline CDR1 MGHRA, CDR2 YSYEKL. V lost 3 bases, J lost 2 bases, and 6 bases stayed unmatched. The CDR3 loop is CASSQQEGQAYEQYF. The CDR3 nucleotides are TGCGCCAGCAGCCAGCAAGAGGGACAGGCCTACGAGCAGTACTTC.

This chain uses TRBV6-5 with TRBJ2-5; D is perhaps TRBD1 (7 bases). This CDR3 region has 16 residues. Per germline, CDR1 MNHEY and CDR2 SVGAGI. V was shortened by 0 bases and J by 1 base, with 12 bases between the two germline ends. For the CDR3, the DNA is TGTGCCAGCAGTTACTCGGCAGGGGGGCTCCAAGAGACCCAGTACTTC. Its protein product is CASSYSAGGLQETQYF.